These T cell receptor beta chains were read from a single sample in a study of control samples from healthy donors and cancer patients. Generated by immunoSEQ multiplex PCR, the TCRdb table keeps only in-frame clones and is missing some. The repertoire holds about 160,000 clones, with around 94% as singletons. The sequenced sample was PBMCs. All receptors derive from a man aged 60 to 69 with colorectal cancer. Both conserved end residues are part of each CDR3. The D gene is left open where the match is weak. Expanded clones are given a class, and other clones once, few, many or no size at all.

CDR3 protein: CASSFAGTENYGYTF; CDR3 DNA: TGTGCCAGCAGCTTCGCGGGGACGGAGAACTATGGCTACACCTTC; D gene: -; clone size: -; J gene: TRBJ1-2; V gene: TRBV7-2
CDR3 protein: CASSEYGGEVNNEQFF; CDR3 DNA: TGTGCCAGCAGTGAATATGGCGGGGAGGTAAACAATGAGCAGTTCTTC; D gene: -; clone size: once; J gene: TRBJ2-1; V gene: TRBV25-1
CDR3 protein: CATSDSGTGGAETQYF; CDR3 DNA: TGTGCCACCAGTGATTCAGGGACAGGGGGAGCGGAGACCCAGTACTTC; D gene: TRBD1; clone size: once; J gene: TRBJ2-5; V gene: TRBV24-1
CDR3 protein: CATYGQGTDTQYF; CDR3 DNA: TGCGCCACCTACGGACAGGGTACAGATACGCAGTATTTT; D gene: TRBD1; clone size: -; J gene: TRBJ2-3; V gene: TRBV5-1
CDR3 protein: CASSHDWVGTDTQYF; CDR3 DNA: TGCGCCAGCTCTCATGACTGGGTCGGCACAGATACGCAGTATTTT; D gene: -; clone size: -; J gene: TRBJ2-3; V gene: TRBV10-2
CDR3 protein: CASRSTGGRDETQYF; CDR3 DNA: TGTGCCAGCAGGTCTACAGGGGGAAGAGACGAGACCCAGTACTTC; D gene: TRBD1; clone size: once; J gene: TRBJ2-5; V gene: TRBV27
CDR3 protein: CASSLAAGGPETQYF; CDR3 DNA: TGTGCCAGCAGCTTAGCGGCGGGGGGGCCGGAGACCCAGTACTTC; D gene: TRBD2; clone size: -; J gene: TRBJ2-5; V gene: TRBV7-2
CDR3 protein: CASSLEGGPSYNSPLHF; CDR3 DNA: TGTGCCAGCAGCTTGGAAGGGGGACCCTCCTATAATTCACCCCTCCACTTT; D gene: -; clone size: -; J gene: TRBJ1-6; V gene: TRBV5-4
CDR3 protein: CASSVGPVNEKLFF; CDR3 DNA: TGTGCCAGCAGCGTGGGACCCGTCAATGAAAAACTGTTTTTT; D gene: -; clone size: -; J gene: TRBJ1-4; V gene: TRBV7-8
CDR3 protein: CASSPQDNEKLFF; CDR3 DNA: TGTGCCAGCTCGCCACAGGATAATGAAAAACTGTTTTTT; D gene: -; clone size: once; J gene: TRBJ1-4; V gene: TRBV18
CDR3 protein: CASSQSSADTQYF; CDR3 DNA: TGCGCCAGCAGCCAGTCATCCGCAGATACGCAGTATTTT; D gene: -; clone size: -; J gene: TRBJ2-3; V gene: TRBV10-2
CDR3 protein: CASSPDGQGPTDTQYF; CDR3 DNA: TGCGCCAGCAGCCCCGATGGGCAGGGACCCACAGATACGCAGTATTTT; D gene: -; clone size: -; J gene: TRBJ2-3; V gene: TRBV5-1
CDR3 protein: CASSSRGQGGSPLHF; CDR3 DNA: TGTGCCAGCAGCTCTCGGGGGCAGGGAGGTTCACCCCTCCACTTT; D gene: -; clone size: -; J gene: TRBJ1-6; V gene: TRBV7-2
CDR3 protein: CASSLVGTSNYGYTF; CDR3 DNA: TGTGCCAGCAGCTTAGTCGGGACGAGCAACTATGGCTACACCTTC; D gene: -; clone size: -; J gene: TRBJ1-2; V gene: TRBV7-9
CDR3 protein: CASSGQGYEQFF; CDR3 DNA: TGTGCCAGCAGTGGGCAGGGGTATGAGCAGTTCTTC; D gene: -; clone size: -; J gene: TRBJ2-1; V gene: TRBV12-3/TRBV12-4
CDR3 protein: CASSLKGRGQETQYF; CDR3 DNA: TGCGCCAGCAGCTTGAAGGGCAGGGGGCAAGAGACCCAGTACTTC; D gene: TRBD1; clone size: -; J gene: TRBJ2-5; V gene: TRBV5-1
CDR3 protein: CASSKGVWEAGGEQFF; CDR3 DNA: TGTGCCAGCAGCAAGGGGGTATGGGAAGCTGGGGGTGAGCAGTTCTTC; D gene: -; clone size: -; J gene: TRBJ2-1; V gene: TRBV11-2
CDR3 protein: CASSLGGNYGYTF; CDR3 DNA: TGTGCCAGCAGCTTAGGGGGGAACTATGGCTACACCTTC; D gene: -; clone size: -; J gene: TRBJ1-2; V gene: TRBV5-4
CDR3 protein: CASRTGTGDYEQYF; CDR3 DNA: TGTGCCAGCAGAACCGGGACAGGGGACTACGAGCAGTACTTC; D gene: TRBD1; clone size: -; J gene: TRBJ2-7; V gene: TRBV6-5
CDR3 protein: CASSQDPGKNEQFF; CDR3 DNA: TGTGCCAGCAGCCAAGATCCAGGGAAGAATGAGCAGTTCTTC; D gene: -; clone size: -; J gene: TRBJ2-1; V gene: TRBV4-2
CDR3 protein: CASRRTGALYGYTF; CDR3 DNA: TGTGCCAGCAGGCGTACAGGTGCACTATATGGCTACACCTTC; D gene: -; clone size: once; J gene: TRBJ1-2; V gene: TRBV28
CDR3 protein: CASSLDSNQPQHF; CDR3 DNA: TGTGCCAGCAGCTTAGATAGCAATCAGCCCCAGCATTTT; D gene: -; clone size: -; J gene: TRBJ1-5; V gene: TRBV11-2
CDR3 protein: CATSGGSYNSPLHF; CDR3 DNA: TGTGCCACCTCCGGGGGCTCCTATAATTCACCCCTCCACTTT; D gene: -; clone size: -; J gene: TRBJ1-6; V gene: TRBV19
CDR3 protein: CASSLTGGAGSGYTF; CDR3 DNA: TGCGCCAGCAGCTTGACAGGGGGCGCTGGCTCTGGCTACACCTTC; D gene: TRBD1; clone size: -; J gene: TRBJ1-2; V gene: TRBV5-1
CDR3 protein: CASSLAGSGSYNEQFF; CDR3 DNA: TGTGCCAGCAGCTTAGCGGGTAGCGGCTCCTACAATGAGCAGTTCTTC; D gene: -; clone size: -; J gene: TRBJ2-1; V gene: TRBV7-2
CDR3 protein: CATSEGLAGGTDTQYF; CDR3 DNA: TGTGCCACCAGTGAGGGGCTAGCGGGGGGCACAGATACGCAGTATTTT; D gene: TRBD2; clone size: -; J gene: TRBJ2-3; V gene: TRBV24-1
CDR3 protein: CASSAGQGGTDTQYF; CDR3 DNA: TGCGCCAGCAGCGCCGGACAGGGGGGGACAGATACGCAGTATTTT; D gene: TRBD1; clone size: -; J gene: TRBJ2-3; V gene: TRBV5-1
CDR3 protein: CASSVATPGQGRPLSTQYF; CDR3 DNA: TGTGCCAGCAGCGTAGCTACACCGGGACAGGGGAGGCCATTATCTACGCAGTATTTT; D gene: TRBD1; clone size: -; J gene: TRBJ2-3; V gene: TRBV9
CDR3 protein: CSVTTGGGYTF; CDR3 DNA: TGCAGTGTCACAACAGGGGGTGGCTACACCTTC; D gene: TRBD1; clone size: -; J gene: TRBJ1-2; V gene: TRBV20-1
CDR3 protein: CASSQGGFRDYGYTF; CDR3 DNA: TGTGCCAGCAGCCAAGGAGGATTTAGGGACTATGGCTACACCTTC; D gene: -; clone size: -; J gene: TRBJ1-2; V gene: TRBV3-1/TRBV3-2
CDR3 protein: CASSNGRNAYNEQFF; CDR3 DNA: TGTGCCAGCAGCAACGGCCGCAATGCCTACAATGAGCAGTTCTTC; D gene: -; clone size: -; J gene: TRBJ2-1; V gene: TRBV5-4
CDR3 protein: CASSVLQLNTEAFF; CDR3 DNA: TGTGCCAGCAGTGTACTCCAGCTGAACACTGAAGCTTTCTTT; D gene: -; clone size: once; J gene: TRBJ1-1; V gene: TRBV2
CDR3 protein: CASSLEGTANTEAFF; CDR3 DNA: TGTGCCAGCAGCTTAGAAGGGACGGCGAACACTGAAGCTTTCTTT; D gene: -; clone size: -; J gene: TRBJ1-1; V gene: TRBV7-9
CDR3 protein: CASNLLAGSSTDTQYF; CDR3 DNA: TGTGCCAGCAACCTACTAGCGGGGTCCAGCACAGATACGCAGTATTTT; D gene: TRBD2; clone size: -; J gene: TRBJ2-3; V gene: TRBV5-5
CDR3 protein: CASSFGSGNSPLHF; CDR3 DNA: TGTGCCAGCAGCTTCGGATCTGGGAATTCACCCCTCCACTTT; D gene: -; clone size: -; J gene: TRBJ1-6; V gene: TRBV7-2